The 4 T cell receptor beta chains given below trace back to one sample, sequenced in a study of regulatory T cells in long-lasting Graves disease. Construction of the TCR beta libraries employed iRepertoire HTBI primers in conjunction with Arm-PCR of CDR3 regions. From the multiplex PCR reads, TCRdb called clonotypes with MiXCR, one entry per CDR3 protein. Of around 250,000 distinct CDR3 sequences listed, around 18% are singletons. Time point noted: newly diagnosed GD, antithyroid drugs for less than 3 months. PBMC-derived RNA was used for the TCR library. In addition, the sample was reused for a study of T cells in Graves' hyperthyroidism and ophthalmopathy.

This specimen consisted of peripheral blood mononuclear cells (PBMCs), obtained at new diagnosis, from a patient treated with antithyroid drugs. Receptor source: a woman under 40 with Graves disease.

This clonotype has a handful of counts. The chain has TRBV29-1 and TRBJ1-3; D gene unclear. The CDR3 length is 11 residues. CDR1 is SQVTM and CDR2 is ANQGSEA in the germline V gene. V was clipped by 4 bases and J by 1 base, with 2 bases between them. In DNA form, the CDR3 reads TGCAGCGTTGTATCTGGAAACACCATATATTTT. Encoded protein: CSVVSGNTIYF.

This clonotype was seen at least ten times. The chain has TRBV5-1 and TRBJ1-1, with D perhaps TRBD1 (6 bases). The germline V gene encodes CDR1 SGHRS and CDR2 YFSETQ. The germline V and J ends were trimmed by 5 bases and 5 bases, with 19 bases remaining between them. This CDR3 is 15 amino acids long. The CDR3 sequence: CASRGYRDAGTEAFF. CDR3 DNA sequence: TGCGCCAGCAGAGGATACAGGGATGCAGGGACTGAAGCTTTCTTT.

A remark on this clonotype: A much larger clonotype is one base distant, so this may be a read error. The CDR3 DNA is TGCAGTGCTCAGGCGGGGCCGAGGACCAATGAGCAGTTCTTC. As protein: CSAQAGPRTNEQFF. V gene TRBV20-1 combines with J gene TRBJ2-1; D is perhaps TRBD2 (6 bases). Germline values: CDR1 DFQATT, CDR2 SNEGSKA (reference sequence). Trimming took off 5 bases at V and 6 bases at J, with 17 bases between the two ends. CDR3 length equals 14 residues.

The rearrangement uses TRBV27 and TRBJ2-7; 7 bases line up with TRBD2. Germline V gives CDR1 MNHEY, CDR2 SMNVEV (reference sequence). This CDR3 is built from 15 residues. V shed 0 bases, J shed 2 bases, and the junction held 4 bases outside the gene matches. The CDR3 nucleotides are TGTGCCAGCAGTTTATCGGGCGGGAGAACCTACGAGCAGTACTTC. Its protein is CASSLSGGRTYEQYF.